This T cell receptor (beta chain) came from a study of response to subunit inactivated influenza vaccine listed by TCRdb under 2018. Study-level background: To follow how T cells responded to a trivalent subunit inactivated influenza vaccine, the researchers relied on deep quantitative profiling of the T cell receptor repertoire.

The library was produced with RT-PCR. Sequencing used an Illumina HiSeq 2500. TCRdb reran the public reads through fastp at Q25 and MiXCR, keeping productive beta chains. Rows are unified per CDR3 protein, each entry keeping the most common DNA and genes. This sample gives around 170,000 distinct CDR3 sequences in total; around 11% of them show up just once. The ten largest clones represent around 40% of the sample. Comment on this clonotype: The target of this receptor is not known. No much larger clone is present one base from it, and per-base qualities are unavailable.

The germline V gene supplies CDR1 LGHNA and CDR2 YNFKEQ. Relative to germline, V is missing 3 bases and J is missing 4 bases, with 8 bases of the junction outside any gene match. Measured from the cysteine to the phenylalanine, the CDR3 is 16 residues long. CDR3 DNA is the only sequence kept; it has 48 bases, read in frame from the first base. What the research found in general, with its limitations: According to the authors, only a limited number of new T cells may be recruited by each seasonal influenza vaccination.

This sample comprised CD8+ T cells sorted from PBMCs, obtained around 25 months after vaccination. This TCR derives from a man aged 50 to 75 who received an inactivated influenza vaccine. Donor details come from another sample of the same person, matched by shared clones. The chain is encoded by TRBV4-2 joined to TRBJ2-1, with TRBD2 identical over 8 junction bases. The DNA sequence follows: TGTGCCAGCAGCCAGGGTAGCGGGGCCGGGTACAATGAGCAGTTCTTC. The resulting protein is CASSQGSGAGYNEQFF.